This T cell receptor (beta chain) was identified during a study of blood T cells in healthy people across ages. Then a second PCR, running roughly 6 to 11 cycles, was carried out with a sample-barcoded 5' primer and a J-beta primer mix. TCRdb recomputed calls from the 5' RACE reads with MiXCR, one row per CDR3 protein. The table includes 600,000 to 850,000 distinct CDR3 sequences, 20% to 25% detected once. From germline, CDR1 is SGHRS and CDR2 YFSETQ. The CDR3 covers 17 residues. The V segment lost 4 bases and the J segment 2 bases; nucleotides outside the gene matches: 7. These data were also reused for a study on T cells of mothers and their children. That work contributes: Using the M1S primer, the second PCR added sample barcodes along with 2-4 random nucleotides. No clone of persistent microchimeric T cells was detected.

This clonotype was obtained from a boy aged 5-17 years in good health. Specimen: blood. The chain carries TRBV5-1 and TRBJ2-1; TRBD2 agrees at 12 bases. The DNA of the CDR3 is TGCGCCAGCAGCGTGGGACTAGCGGGTTTAACCTACAATGAGCAGTTCTTC. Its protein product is CASSVGLAGLTYNEQFF.